This T cell receptor (beta chain) was sequenced for a study of Ad26.COV2.S vaccination and SARS-CoV-2 variants. Turning to the study itself: Intramuscular Ad26.COV2.S at 5x10^10 or 1x10^11 viral particles. Study-level points and caveats: Responses of spike-specific T cells (both CD8+ and CD4+) reportedly showed substantial breadth after vaccination.

Treatment in this sample: about 20 received Ad26.COV2.S at low or high dose, single or two shots; about 5 received placebo; per-sample allocation not given. Sampling was done on day 63 after the first vaccine or placebo injection. The data were produced by immunoSEQ multiplex PCR, yet TCRdb's version contains in-frame clones alone and is incomplete. The sample holds some 450,000 clones, less than 95% seen once. As concerns this clone: The antigen remains unidentified.

With 2 bases removed from V and 2 bases from J, the gap between germline ends came to 4 bases. CDR3 length: 12 residues. Looked up from germline, CDR1 is KGHSH and CDR2 is LQKENI. Source: peripheral blood, taken in a trial of Ad26.COV2.S vaccine versus placebo. V is TRBV18 and J is TRBJ2-7; D is undetermined. The TCR sequence derives from a person aged 18-65 years who received the Ad26.COV2.S COVID-19 vaccine or a placebo. The CDR3 DNA follows: TGTGCCAGCTCACCAATTCCCTACGAGCAGTACTTC. This gives the protein CASSPIPYEQYF.